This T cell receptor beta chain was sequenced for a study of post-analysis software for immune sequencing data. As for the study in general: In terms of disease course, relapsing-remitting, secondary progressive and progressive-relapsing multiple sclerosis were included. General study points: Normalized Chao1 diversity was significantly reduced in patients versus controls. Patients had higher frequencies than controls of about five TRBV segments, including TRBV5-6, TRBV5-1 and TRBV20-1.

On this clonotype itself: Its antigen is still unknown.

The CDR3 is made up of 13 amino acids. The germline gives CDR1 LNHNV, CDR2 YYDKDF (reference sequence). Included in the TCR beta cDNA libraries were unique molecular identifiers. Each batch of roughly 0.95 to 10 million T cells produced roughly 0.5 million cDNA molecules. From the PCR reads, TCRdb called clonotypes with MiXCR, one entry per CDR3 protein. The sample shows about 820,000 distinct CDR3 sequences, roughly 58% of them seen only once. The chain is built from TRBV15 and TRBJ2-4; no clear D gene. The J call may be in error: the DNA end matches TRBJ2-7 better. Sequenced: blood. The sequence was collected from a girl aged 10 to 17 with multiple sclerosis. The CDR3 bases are TGTGCCACCAGCAGAGAAAGCTCCTACGAGCAGTACTTC. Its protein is CATSRESSYEQYF.